The clone carrying this T cell receptor (beta chain) has just a few counts. What it recognizes is unknown. The sample comes from a study of T cell repertoires in cytomegalovirus infection. This CDR3 spans 16 amino acids. Germline CDR1 MDHEN, CDR2 SYDVKM. After removal of 1 base from V and 16 bases from J, the junction contained 14 bases not matched to a gene. From the reads, TCRdb called clonotypes with MiXCR, one entry per CDR3 protein. Of approximately 270,000 distinct CDR3 sequences in the sample, around 20% are singletons; the top ten hold about 21%. This TCR was recovered from a human donor in good health (CMV status not recorded). Some clones in this sample may be carry-over from other donors' samples. This sample comprised cultured PBMCs, obtained from culture after CMV antigen stimulation. This chain uses TRBV28 with TRBJ1-6; TRBD1 matches at 9 bases. The CDR3 DNA follows: TGTGCCAGCAGTTTATTATTAGGGACAGGGCCCGAAAGTCTCCACTTT. Amino acid sequence: CASSLLLGTGPESLHF.